These 22 T cell receptor beta chains came from one sample sequenced in a study of shared clonotypes between healthy human individuals. Method: immunoSEQ multiplex PCR; TCRdb's copy keeps in-frame clones and lacks some. Of roughly 1,600,000 clones listed, 97% to 99% are singletons. The sequenced material came from naive CD4+ T cells sorted from blood. Sample subset: CD45RA+ positively selected. Receptors were obtained from a man younger than 45 in good health.

CDR3 protein: CASSVYWAANTGELFF. The CDR3 DNA reads TGTGCCAGCAGCGTCTACTGGGCAGCGAACACCGGGGAGCTGTTTTTT. This chain joins TRBV9 and TRBJ2-2; D unresolved. This CDR3 is 16 amino acids long. Germline CDR1 and CDR2: SGDLS and YYNGEE. Trimming removed 2 bases at V and 0 bases at J, with 11 bases between. The complete variable domain, with remaining parts taken from reference TRBV9 and TRBJ2-2, reads DSGVTQTPKHLITATGQRVTLRCSPRSGDLSVYWYQQSLDQGLQFLIQYYNGEERAKGNILERFSAQQFPDLHSELNLSSLELGDSALYFCASSVYWAANTGELFFGEGSRLTVL.

The gene calls are TRBV18 and TRBJ2-3; 8 nucleotides line up with TRBD2. V shed 1 base and J 1 base; nucleotides not matched to a gene: 7. The CDR3 loop spans 17 amino acids. Germline V gene lookup returns CDR1 KGHSH and CDR2 LQKENI. As DNA, the CDR3 is TGTGCCAGCTCACCACTAGGCACTAGCGGACGCACAGATACGCAGTATTTT. Its translation is CASSPLGTSGRTDTQYF.

The V and J genes are TRBV27 and TRBJ2-6, with TRBD1 identical over 7 bases. This CDR3 has 15 residues. V shed 6 bases and J 8 bases; nucleotides not matched to a gene: 10. Germline V gene lookup returns CDR1 MNHEY and CDR2 SMNVEV (reference sequence). CDR3 bases: TGTGCCAGCAGCGAAGCTGGGACAGACCCCAACGTCCTGACTTTC. Its translation is CASSEAGTDPNVLTF.

The CDR3 reads CASSLVDFQETQYF. The CDR3 coding sequence is TGCGCCAGCAGCTTGGTGGACTTCCAAGAGACCCAGTACTTC. V gene TRBV5-1 combines with J gene TRBJ2-5; a weak D match, TRBD2 (5 bases). The CDR3 runs to 14 residues. Germline CDR1 is SGHRS and CDR2 is YFSETQ. V was shortened by 0 bases and J by 1 base, with 7 bases between the two germline ends. Full variable domain (outside the CDR3, taken from reference TRBV5-1 and TRBJ2-5): KAGVTQTPRYLIKTRGQQVTLSCSPISGHRSVSWYQQTPGQGLQFLFEYFSETQRNKGNFPGRFSGRQFSNSRSEMNVSTLELGDSALYLCASSLVDFQETQYFGPGTRLLVL.

This CDR3 reads CASSPLGVPVSYEQYF. CDR3 nucleotides: TGTGCCAGCTCACCGCTGGGGGTCCCCGTCTCCTACGAGCAGTACTTC. The chain recombines TRBV18 with TRBJ2-7; D tentatively reads TRBD1 or TRBD2 (5 bases each). Deletions cut 3 bases from V and 0 bases from J, with 15 bases between. This CDR3 has 16 residues. Per the germline V gene, CDR1 is KGHSH and CDR2 is LQKENI.

This chain links TRBV18 with TRBJ1-2; D gene ambiguous. In germline, CDR1 is KGHSH, CDR2 LQKENI. The CDR3 has 15 amino acids. Trimming took 0 bases from V and 4 from J, leaving 12 bases between them. CDR3 loop: CASSPPDGGFYGYTF. Here the CDR3 DNA reads TGTGCCAGCTCACCACCGGATGGCGGCTTCTATGGCTACACCTTC.

A single count supports this clone. This same CDR3 is encoded by further DNA sequences in the sample. This chain uses TRBV7-2 with TRBJ1-5, with TRBD1 matching over 7 bases. The CDR3 is 14 amino acids. CDR1 and CDR2 from the germline V gene are SGHTA and FQGNSA. With 5 bases clipped from V and 4 bases from J, the junction kept 5 bases outside the gene matches. CDR3 residues: CASSPRTGNQPQHF. The CDR3 DNA reads as TGTGCCAGCAGCCCCCGGACAGGAAATCAGCCCCAGCATTTT.

The J gene is TRBJ1-2, the V gene TRBV28, with 7 bases lining up with TRBD1. The trim removed 2 bases at V and 8 bases at J, leaving 8 bases unmatched. Germline lookup yields CDR1 MDHEN and CDR2 SYDVKM. The CDR3 length is 14 residues. The CDR3 sequence is CASSLGRQGGGYTF. The CDR3 nucleotides are TGTGCCAGCAGTTTAGGGAGACAGGGTGGGGGCTACACCTTC.

This sequence joins TRBV10-1 and TRBJ2-7; 8 nucleotides line up with TRBD2. Germline V lookup: CDR1 WNHNN, CDR2 SYGVQD (reference sequence). The CDR3 extends over 14 amino acids. The V gene end was trimmed by 4 bases and the J gene end by 3 bases; junction bases not matched to a gene: 5. CDR3 nucleotide sequence: TGCGCCAGCAGTGCCGGGACTAGGGGCTACGAGCAGTACTTC. Residues: CASSAGTRGYEQYF.

The chain uses TRBV9 and TRBJ2-5; either TRBD1 or TRBD2 may supply D (5 bases each). Germline CDR1 reads SGDLS; CDR2 reads YYNGEE. The CDR3 loop spans 16 amino acids. V lost 4 bases, J lost 4 bases, and 20 bases lay in between. This CDR3 is CASSTKGTLPRETQYF. The CDR3 DNA reads TGTGCCAGCAGCACCAAGGGGACCCTCCCAAGAGAGACCCAGTACTTC.

The sample holds one count of this clone. This chain uses TRBV27 with TRBJ2-1, with D perhaps matching TRBD2 (5 bases). Germline loops: CDR1 MNHEY, CDR2 SMNVEV (reference sequence). V was clipped by 3 bases and J by 2 bases, with 11 bases between them. This CDR3 comprises 15 residues. The CDR3 DNA reads TGTGCCAGCAGTTTCCTGCTAGCCCCCTACAATGAGCAGTTCTTC. Translating it yields CASSFLLAPYNEQFF.

The V and J genes are TRBV10-3 and TRBJ2-1, with TRBD2 identical over 10 bases. CDR1 and CDR2 (germline): ENHRY, SYGVKD. This CDR3 is 14 amino acids long. Germline trimming cut 4 bases from V and 8 bases from J; bases unmatched to any gene: 5. The CDR3 coding sequence is TGTGCCATCAGTGCTAGCGGGAGTAACTATGAGCAGTTCTTC. Amino acid sequence: CAISASGSNYEQFF.

The chain has TRBV18 and TRBJ1-1; TRBD1 might be the D (5 bases). The CDR3 contains 14 residues. Trimming stripped 3 bases from V and 4 bases from J, with 12 bases between. Germline CDR1 KGHSH, CDR2 LQKENI. The CDR3 loop reads CASSPLPQGTEAFF. In DNA, the CDR3 is TGTGCCAGCTCACCTCTACCCCAGGGCACTGAAGCTTTCTTT.

The V and J genes are TRBV7-8 and TRBJ1-3, with D unclear. Germline values: CDR1 SGHVS, CDR2 FQNEAQ. The ends were cut back, 5 bases at V and 3 bases at J, with 11 bases in the middle. CDR3 length equals 14 residues. Here the CDR3 DNA reads TGTGCCAGCAGCCGCAGCGGCATTGGAAACACCATATATTTT. Encoded protein: CASSRSGIGNTIYF. Full variable domain (rest looked up from reference TRBV7-8 and TRBJ1-3): GAGVSQSPRYKVAKRGQDVALRCDPISGHVSLFWYQQALGQGPEFLTYFQNEAQLDKSGLPSDRFFAERPEGSVSTLKIQRTQQEDSAVYLCASSRSGIGNTIYFGEGSWLTVV.

The rearrangement joins TRBV10-3 to TRBJ2-7, with a weak D call TRBD2 (5 bases). The V gene's germline CDR1 is ENHRY and CDR2 SYGVKD. The length of the CDR3 is 13 residues. The V and J ends lost 7 bases and 5 bases respectively, with 15 bases between them. The CDR3 DNA follows: TGTGCCATCATTCCGGACTCTTCTGACGAGCAGTACTTC. Residues: CAIIPDSSDEQYF.

The V call is TRBV6-4, the J call TRBJ2-2, with TRBD1 as a possible D gene (5 bases). Germline V CDR1 and CDR2: MRHNA, SNTAGT. The CDR3 is 14 amino acids. Trimming shortened V by 6 bases and J by 7 bases, and 15 bases separated the two germline ends. CDR3 in DNA: TGTGCCAGCAGAAGACAGACTTTGAGCGGGGAGCTGTTTTTT. Translating gives CASRRQTLSGELFF.

The genes are TRBV9 and TRBJ2-2; the D call may be TRBD1 or TRBD2 (5 bases each). V gave up 4 bases and J gave up 2 bases, with 12 bases separating them. CDR1 SGDLS and CDR2 YYNGEE come from the germline V gene. This CDR3 has 15 residues. As DNA, the CDR3 is TGTGCCAGCAGCTTCCGGGACCCAAACACCGGGGAGCTGTTTTTT. As protein: CASSFRDPNTGELFF.

V and J are TRBV2 and TRBJ1-2; D is unclear. The germline V gene encodes CDR1 SNHLY and CDR2 FYNNEI. The CDR3 contains 13 residues. Trimming cost V 0 bases and J 4 bases, with 6 bases left between them. The CDR3 coding sequence is TGTGCCAGCAGTGAAGCGTTGGGCTATGGCTACACCTTC. It is translated as CASSEALGYGYTF.

This clone was recorded a few times. Other DNA variants within this sample encode the same CDR3. This chain connects TRBV28 to TRBJ2-3; D is unresolved. V dropped 3 bases and J dropped 3 bases, with 1 base sitting between them. CDR1 and CDR2 (germline): MDHEN, SYDVKM. CDR3 length: 11 residues. CDR3 amino acids: CASSLTDTQYF. The CDR3, as DNA: TGTGCCAGCAGTTTGACAGATACGCAGTATTTT.

The chain links TRBV11-2 to TRBJ2-2, with 7 bases matching TRBD1. With V trimmed by 5 bases and J by 6 bases, 3 bases remained unmatched. The V gene's germline CDR1 is SGHAT and CDR2 FQNNGV. This CDR3 is 13 amino acids long. CDR3 coding DNA: TGTGCCAGCAGCGCCGACAGGGCCGGGGAGCTGTTTTTT. It yields the protein CASSADRAGELFF.

The sample holds one count of this clone. The rearrangement links TRBV11-2 to TRBJ2-5, with TRBD1 identical over 8 bases. With 5 bases clipped from V and 5 bases from J, the junction kept 7 bases outside the gene matches. The germline V gene encodes CDR1 SGHAT and CDR2 FQNNGV. The CDR3 runs 14 residues. The CDR3 sequence is CASSRDRLSETQYF. In DNA form, the CDR3 reads TGTGCCAGCAGCCGGGACAGGTTGAGCGAGACCCAGTACTTC.

The rearrangement joins TRBV5-5 to TRBJ2-6; D not certain. CDR3 length: 18 residues. Trimming removed 0 bases from V and 0 bases from J, with 13 bases in between. Germline V gives CDR1 SGHKS, CDR2 YYEKEE (reference sequence). CDR3 in amino acids: CASSLAGSPHSGANVLTF. CDR3 nucleotides: TGTGCCAGCAGCTTGGCAGGCTCCCCACACTCTGGGGCCAACGTCCTGACTTTC. Drawing the rest from reference TRBV5-5 and TRBJ2-6, the complete variable domain is DAGVTQSPTHLIKTRGQQVTLRCSPISGHKSVSWYQQVLGQGPQFIFQYYEKEERGRGNFPDRFSARQFPNYSSELNVNALLLGDSALYLCASSLAGSPHSGANVLTFGAGSRLTVL.